A single sample is the source of the 27 T cell receptor beta chains below, sequenced in a study of T cell responses to AZD1222 COVID-19 vaccine. The repertoire was sequenced with immunoSEQ multiplex PCR; TCRdb's copy has only in-frame clones and lacks some. The sample holds around 30,000 clones, about 93% seen once. The sample consisted of peripheral blood, taken on day 0 of AZD1222 vaccination. These receptors all stem from an adult in good health.

V is TRBV29-1 and J is TRBJ2-2; 9 bases line up with TRBD2. The J segment lost 2 bases and the V segment lost 1 base, leaving 8 bases of the junction unmatched. Germline V CDR1 and CDR2: SQVTM, ANQGSEA. The CDR3 extends over 17 amino acids. This CDR3 reads CSVEGASSGVNTGELFF. The CDR3 DNA reads TGCAGCGTTGAAGGGGCCTCTAGCGGGGTAAACACCGGGGAGCTGTTTTTT.

CDR3 in amino acids: CSATGGTEAFF. Written as DNA, the CDR3 is TGCAGTGCAACAGGTGGCACTGAAGCTTTCTTT. V usage is TRBV20-1 and J usage is TRBJ1-1, with a possible D match to TRBD1 (5 bases). This CDR3 contains 11 residues. Trimming took 6 bases from V and 4 from J, leaving 9 bases between them. Germline V gene sequence: CDR1 DFQATT, CDR2 SNEGSKA (reference sequence).

The rearrangement uses TRBV7-9 and TRBJ2-7, with TRBD1 identical over 9 bases. The CDR3 length is 12 residues. V was pared by 11 bases and J by 5 bases, with 7 bases of the junction left unmatched. From germline, CDR1 is SEHNR and CDR2 FQNEAQ (reference sequence). The CDR3 protein is CACGTGLDEQYF. The CDR3 DNA reads as TGTGCCTGCGGGACAGGGCTTGACGAGCAGTACTTC.

This sequence joins TRBV27 and TRBJ1-5; the D gene is possibly TRBD1 (6 bases). V lost 5 bases, J lost 0 bases, and 11 bases lay in between. This CDR3 spans 15 amino acids. Germline CDR1 reads MNHEY; CDR2 reads SMNVEV (reference sequence). As DNA, the CDR3 is TGTGCCAGCAGTCCCAACAGGGATAGCAATCAGCCCCAGCATTTT. This translates into CASSPNRDSNQPQHF.

The rearrangement joins TRBV28 to TRBJ1-3; D uncertain. Germline V gene lookup returns CDR1 MDHEN and CDR2 SYDVKM. The CDR3 consists of 13 residues. V was shortened by 6 bases and J by 3 bases, with 9 bases between the two germline ends. CDR3 amino acids: CASRRPDGNTIYF. In nucleotides, the CDR3 is TGTGCCAGCAGACGGCCGGATGGAAACACCATATATTTT.

The chain has TRBV27 and TRBJ2-2; D might be TRBD2 (5 bases). The CDR3 has 14 amino acids. CDR1 and CDR2 from the germline V gene are MNHEY and SMNVEV (reference sequence). V lost 1 base and J lost 3, with 6 bases in between. The CDR3 nucleotides are TGTGCCAGCAGTTTATTAGCGTACACCGGGGAGCTGTTTTTT. This sequence encodes CASSLLAYTGELFF.

The chain combines TRBV27 with TRBJ2-5; unclear D gene. The CDR3 has 14 residues. Per germline, CDR1 MNHEY and CDR2 SMNVEV (reference sequence). The V end was cut by 6 bases, the J end by 2 bases, with 13 bases between. In DNA form, the CDR3 reads TGTGCCAGCAGCCCCGTGGACCATCAAGAGACCCAGTACTTC. It specifies CASSPVDHQETQYF.

The rearrangement joins TRBV29-1 to TRBJ1-2; D unclear. Germline CDR1 is SQVTM and CDR2 is ANQGSEA. The CDR3 has 14 residues. V was pared by 5 bases and J by 7 bases, with 20 bases between. The CDR3 sequence is CSVPSFRTPAGYTF. Written as DNA, the CDR3 is TGCAGCGTTCCCTCGTTTCGGACGCCGGCTGGCTACACCTTC.

This clone was counted a single time. V and J are TRBV5-1 and TRBJ2-7; D unresolved. Germline CDR1 is SGHRS and CDR2 is YFSETQ. The CDR3 extends over 14 amino acids. V was pared by 0 bases and J by 1 base, with 8 bases between. The CDR3 here is CASSLEGPSYEQYF. The CDR3 nucleotides read TGCGCCAGCAGCTTGGAAGGACCTTCCTACGAGCAGTACTTC.

This sequence joins TRBV5-1 and TRBJ1-1; 7 positions match TRBD1. Looked up from germline, CDR1 is SGHRS and CDR2 is YFSETQ. J lost 4 bases, V lost 4 bases, and 10 bases had no gene match. This CDR3 spans 15 amino acids. CDR3 sequence (DNA): TGCGCCAGCAGCACTCGAACAGGGGTGGGCACTGAAGCTTTCTTT. Amino acids: CASSTRTGVGTEAFF.

The V call is TRBV7-2, the J call TRBJ1-2, with TRBD1 matching 7 bases. From germline, CDR1 is SGHTA and CDR2 FQGNSA. This CDR3 contains 15 residues. J lost 6 bases, V lost 5 bases, and 12 bases had no gene match. CDR3 coding DNA: TGTGCCAGCAGCCGGACAGGAGGATCCTTCAATGGCTACACCTTC. Translating gives CASSRTGGSFNGYTF.

The CDR3 here is CATSDLMAGDYNEQFF. DNA of the CDR3: TGTGCCACCAGTGATTTGATGGCGGGGGACTACAATGAGCAGTTCTTC. The genes are TRBV24-1 and TRBJ2-1, with 7 nucleotides matching TRBD2. The V and J ends lost 0 bases and 3 bases, in that order; junction bases with no gene match: 4. Germline loops: CDR1 KGHDR, CDR2 SFDVKD. The CDR3 extends over 16 amino acids.

The chain has TRBV4-3 and TRBJ2-1, with TRBD2 identical over 10 bases. Germline V lookup: CDR1 LGHNA, CDR2 YSLEER. The CDR3 is made up of 15 amino acids. The V gene end was trimmed by 6 bases and the J gene end by 0 bases; junction bases not matched to a gene: 2. The CDR3 nucleotides are TGCGCCAGCAGACCTAGCGGGAGCTCCTACAATGAGCAGTTCTTC. This sequence encodes CASRPSGSSYNEQFF.

The chain has TRBV5-1 and TRBJ2-1, with TRBD2 matching 10 bases. The CDR3 runs 17 residues. The V segment lost 3 bases and the J segment 3 bases; nucleotides outside the gene matches: 9. Germline V gives CDR1 SGHRS, CDR2 YFSETQ. This chain's CDR3 is CASSSGSGTSDYNEQFF. The CDR3 DNA reads TGCGCCAGCAGCTCGGGTTCCGGGACTAGCGACTACAATGAGCAGTTCTTC. Based on the CDR3 plus reference TRBV5-1 and TRBJ2-1, the full variable domain is KAGVTQTPRYLIKTRGQQVTLSCSPISGHRSVSWYQQTPGQGLQFLFEYFSETQRNKGNFPGRFSGRQFSNSRSEMNVSTLELGDSALYLCASSSGSGTSDYNEQFFGPGTRLTVL.

This clone has a single count. V and J are TRBV27 and TRBJ1-5; D gene ambiguous. Trimming removed 3 bases at V and 3 bases at J, with 9 bases between. The CDR3 has 14 amino acids. Germline V gene lookup returns CDR1 MNHEY and CDR2 SMNVEV (reference sequence). CDR3 nucleotides: TGTGCCAGCAGTTTCGGCAGCCCCAATCAGCCCCAGCATTTT. Amino acid sequence: CASSFGSPNQPQHF.

The rearrangement uses TRBV18 and TRBJ2-2; D gene ambiguous. Trimming shortened V by 5 bases and J by 0 bases, and 10 bases separated the two germline ends. This CDR3 has 15 amino acids. Germline V gene data show CDR1 as KGHSH and CDR2 as LQKENI. The CDR3 loop reads CASSVDRTNTGELFF. The CDR3 region has the DNA TGTGCCAGCTCAGTCGACCGTACGAACACCGGGGAGCTGTTTTTT. The full variable domain, completed using reference TRBV18 and TRBJ2-2, is NAGVMQNPRHLVRRRGQEARLRCSPMKGHSHVYWYRQLPEEGLKFMVYLQKENIIDESGMPKERFSAEFPKEGPSILRIQQVVRGDSAAYFCASSVDRTNTGELFFGEGSRLTVL.

V gene TRBV2 combines with J gene TRBJ1-1; D unresolved. Deletions cut 4 bases from V and 4 bases from J, with 7 bases between. This CDR3 contains 12 residues. The germline gives CDR1 SNHLY, CDR2 FYNNEI. Written as DNA, the CDR3 is TGTGCCAGCAGTGTCAGTCTCACTGAAGCTTTCTTT. It codes for CASSVSLTEAFF.

V and J are TRBV4-3 and TRBJ2-3; TRBD2 matches 10 bases. In germline, CDR1 is LGHNA, CDR2 YSLEER. Trimming cost V 1 base and J 5 bases; bases outside gene matches: 9. CDR3 length equals 17 residues. The CDR3 reads CASSQGTSGITVDTQYF. CDR3 DNA: TGCGCCAGCAGCCAAGGGACTAGCGGCATTACTGTAGATACGCAGTATTTT.

The gene calls are TRBV6-2 or TRBV6-3 and TRBJ1-5; 10 bases match TRBD1. The germline V gene has CDR1 MNHEY and CDR2 SVGEGT. The trim removed 6 bases at V and 7 bases at J, leaving 3 bases unmatched. This CDR3 is built from 13 residues. CDR3 residues: CASSGQGEQPQHF. The DNA for the CDR3 is TGTGCCAGCAGCGGACAGGGGGAACAGCCCCAGCATTTT.

This sequence joins TRBV28 and TRBJ1-5; 8 bases match TRBD1. J gave up 10 bases and V 7 bases, and 9 bases lay outside the gene matches. This CDR3 spans 13 amino acids. Germline V gives CDR1 MDHEN, CDR2 SYDVKM. In nucleotides, the CDR3 is TGTGCCAGCAACACTCCAGGGGGCGACCCCCAGCATTTT. This translates into CASNTPGGDPQHF.

The V call is TRBV11-2, the J call TRBJ2-7; perhaps TRBD2 as D (5 bases). The CDR3 runs to 14 residues. V dropped 3 bases and J dropped 3 bases, with 12 bases sitting between them. CDR1 and CDR2 from the germline V gene are SGHAT and FQNNGV. DNA of the CDR3: TGTGCCAGCAGCTTGGGGTTGGGAGACTACGAGCAGTACTTC. It codes for CASSLGLGDYEQYF.

The chain employs TRBV20-1 and TRBJ2-3; 10 bases are shared with TRBD2. Per the germline V gene, CDR1 is DFQATT and CDR2 is SNEGSKA (reference sequence). The CDR3 is made up of 16 amino acids. The junction had 8 bases not matched to a gene; V was cut back by 3 bases and J by 2 bases. CDR3 sequence: CSASRLAGVDTDTQYF. The CDR3 DNA is TGCAGTGCTAGTAGGCTAGCGGGAGTCGACACAGATACGCAGTATTTT.

The chain couples TRBV7-9 to TRBJ2-7; 11 bases match TRBD2. The CDR3 extends over 14 amino acids. V lost 7 bases and J lost 4; bases outside the gene matches: 6. The germline gives CDR1 SEHNR, CDR2 FQNEAQ (reference sequence). The CDR3 reads CASNRLAGKYEQYF. DNA for the CDR3: TGTGCCAGCAACCGACTAGCGGGGAAATACGAGCAGTACTTC.

This clone was seen a single time. CDR3 sequence: CASAPRYNTIYF. CDR3 nucleotide sequence: TGTGCCAGCGCTCCGAGATATAACACCATATATTTT. The J gene is TRBJ1-3, the V gene TRBV9; no firm D call. The V gene's germline CDR1 is SGDLS and CDR2 YYNGEE. CDR3 size: 12 residues. Trimming took off 7 bases at V and 7 bases at J, with 12 bases between the two ends.

The chain combines TRBV5-1 with TRBJ2-5; D unclear. V shed 2 bases and J shed 1 base, with 0 bases lying between them. The CDR3 loop spans 11 amino acids. In germline, CDR1 is SGHRS, CDR2 YFSETQ. The CDR3 spells CASSFQETQYF. The CDR3 nucleotides are TGCGCCAGCAGCTTCCAAGAGACCCAGTACTTC.

V usage is TRBV6-5 and J usage is TRBJ2-5; 10 bases line up with TRBD1. This CDR3 is 13 amino acids long. With 5 bases clipped from V and 4 bases from J, the junction kept 1 base outside the gene matches. Germline V lookup: CDR1 MNHEY, CDR2 SVGAGI. The CDR3 region is CASSRDRGETQYF. DNA for the CDR3: TGTGCCAGCAGTCGGGACAGGGGAGAGACCCAGTACTTC.

V usage is TRBV2 and J usage is TRBJ2-5; possibly TRBD2 for D (7 bases). Trimming removed 7 bases from V and 5 bases from J, with 17 bases in between. CDR1 is SNHLY, CDR2 FYNNEI, per germline. The CDR3 runs 14 residues. The CDR3: CASKQGGAVETQYF. DNA for the CDR3: TGTGCCAGCAAACAGGGAGGGGCGGTGGAGACCCAGTACTTC.